Listed below are T cell receptor beta chains from one sample, sequenced in a study of blood T cell repertoires in COVID-19. Clones were sequenced by immunoSEQ multiplex PCR, and TCRdb holds only the in-frame ones, with some missing. The sample carries roughly 40,000 clones, 85% to 95% recorded once. The sample consisted of peripheral blood. Receptors originate from a man aged 50-59 years with active COVID-19. Each CDR3 is given with its conserved first and last residue. D genes are given only for firm matches. Only some rows state a clone size, as once, few, many or a class for expanded clones.

clone size	D gene	V gene	J gene	CDR3 protein	CDR3 DNA
-	-	TRBV11-2	TRBJ2-1	CASSRRQVNEQFF	TGTGCCAGCAGCCGTCGACAGGTGAATGAGCAGTTCTTC
-	-	TRBV7-9	TRBJ2-2	CASSLRERFGELFF	TGTGCCAGCAGCTTACGGGAGAGGTTCGGGGAGCTGTTTTTT
-	-	TRBV9	TRBJ1-5	CASSVGRDQPQHF	TGTGCCAGCAGCGTAGGGCGGGATCAGCCCCAGCATTTT
-	-	TRBV4-1	TRBJ1-6	CASSQERGTPSSNNSPLHF	TGCGCCAGCAGCCAAGAGCGCGGGACCCCCTCTTCTAATAATTCACCCCTCCACTTT
-	TRBD1	TRBV2	TRBJ1-3	CASSQDREPLDTIYF	TGTGCCAGCAGTCAGGACAGGGAACCTTTGGACACCATATATTTT
-	TRBD1	TRBV6-5	TRBJ1-2	CASRPGTGIGYTF	TGTGCCAGCAGGCCCGGGACAGGGATCGGCTACACCTTC
-	TRBD2	TRBV7-9	TRBJ2-7	CASSTGLAGSYEQYF	TGTGCCAGCAGCACAGGACTAGCGGGTTCCTACGAGCAGTACTTC
-	TRBD1	TRBV6-5	TRBJ1-2	CASHQGTGTAGYTF	TGTGCCAGCCACCAAGGGACAGGGACGGCTGGCTACACCTTC
-	-	TRBV28	TRBJ1-2	CASSLASPGRFYGYTF	TGTGCCAGCAGTTTAGCGTCGCCCGGGAGGTTTTATGGCTACACCTTC
-	TRBD1	TRBV6-5	TRBJ1-1	CASRLTGDRSTEAFF	TGTGCCAGCAGGTTGACAGGGGATCGTTCCACTGAAGCTTTCTTT
-	TRBD2	TRBV4-2	TRBJ2-1	CASSQVQGGRANNEQFF	TGTGCCAGCAGCCAAGTTCAGGGCGGGAGGGCCAACAATGAGCAGTTCTTC
-	TRBD2	TRBV5-1	TRBJ2-7	CASSSRLAAGEQYF	TGCGCCAGCAGCTCAAGACTAGCGGCGGGCGAGCAGTACTTC
-	TRBD2	TRBV5-4	TRBJ2-7	CASRRRAGDVVSYEQYF	TGTGCCAGCAGACGGCGGGCGGGAGACGTGGTCTCATACGAGCAGTACTTC
-	-	TRBV6-2/TRBV6-3	TRBJ2-3	CASSYSAGSNTQYF	TGTGCCAGCAGTTACTCCGCGGGAAGTAATACGCAGTATTTT
once	-	TRBV30	TRBJ2-7	CAWSVQGYSYEQYF	TGTGCCTGGAGTGTACAGGGCTACTCCTACGAGCAGTACTTC
-	-	TRBV28	TRBJ2-5	CASSFRGGETQYF	TGTGCCAGCAGTTTTCGGGGAGGCGAGACCCAGTACTTC
-	-	TRBV7-2	TRBJ1-4	CASSLMGSNEKLFF	TGTGCCAGCAGCTTAATGGGGAGTAATGAAAAACTGTTTTTT
once	-	TRBV24-1	TRBJ2-5	CATSLGTYQETQYF	TGTGCCACCAGTCTTGGGACATACCAAGAGACCCAGTACTTC
once	TRBD1	TRBV27	TRBJ2-7	CASSRLTPGTGGRYEQYF	TGTGCCAGCAGTAGACTTACCCCCGGGACAGGGGGCAGGTACGAGCAGTACTTC
-	-	TRBV19	TRBJ1-5	CASRNREYNQPQHF	TGTGCCAGTAGGAACAGGGAATACAATCAGCCCCAGCATTTT
-	-	TRBV7-2	TRBJ2-7	CASSKHVGGSYEQYF	TGTGCCAGCAGCAAACACGTGGGGGGTTCCTACGAGCAGTACTTC
-	TRBD2	TRBV27	TRBJ2-7	CASSSSGGPSYEQYF	TGTGCCAGCAGTTCGTCGGGAGGACCCTCCTACGAGCAGTACTTC
-	TRBD2	TRBV15	TRBJ2-7	CATSSSGSHEQYF	TGTGCCACCAGCTCTAGCGGGAGCCACGAGCAGTACTTC
-	TRBD1	TRBV28	TRBJ1-2	CASSFLGQGYGYTF	TGTGCCAGCAGTTTCTTGGGACAGGGGTATGGCTACACCTTC
once	-	TRBV30	TRBJ1-5	CAWSIGGNQPQHF	TGTGCCTGGAGTATAGGGGGCAATCAGCCCCAGCATTTT
-	TRBD1	TRBV5-1	TRBJ2-1	CASSLGDRNNEQFF	TGCGCCAGCAGCTTGGGGGACAGGAATAATGAGCAGTTCTTC
once	-	TRBV5-8	TRBJ2-3	CASSLAVTDTQYF	TGTGCCAGCAGCTTGGCGGTCACAGATACGCAGTATTTT
-	TRBD1	TRBV28	TRBJ1-2	CASRYGGQGDGYTF	TGTGCCAGCAGATACGGGGGACAGGGAGATGGCTACACCTTC
-	-	TRBV19	TRBJ1-5	CASSISSRGDNQPQHF	TGTGCCAGTAGTATCTCTTCTCGCGGAGACAATCAGCCCCAGCATTTT
-	TRBD2	TRBV3-1/TRBV3-2	TRBJ2-1	CASSQVETGGPRFF	TGTGCCAGCAGCCAAGTTGAGACGGGAGGCCCGCGGTTCTTC